This TCR beta chain was identified during a study of blood T cell repertoires in COVID-19. Some clones are missing from TCRdb's copy, which holds only in-frame ones; the method was immunoSEQ multiplex PCR. The table shows under 75,000 clones, with approximately 88% occurring only once. The V and J ends lost 6 bases and 3 bases respectively, with 17 bases between them. This CDR3 is 15 amino acids long. The germline CDR1 and CDR2 sequences are MNHEY and SVGAGI. The V call is TRBV6-5, the J call TRBJ1-1, with a possible D match to TRBD1 (6 bases). The source is a man in his fifties with active COVID-19. Sequenced sample: peripheral blood. The CDR3 protein is CASSSGPTGHTEAFF. The DNA for the CDR3 is TGTGCCAGCAGCTCCGGACCCACAGGGCACACTGAAGCTTTCTTT.